This TCR beta chain stems from a study of blood T cell repertoires in COVID-19. Study in general: Spain, Italy and the United States supplied samples that represented acute and convalescent COVID-19. In each case, the material was cDNA or gDNA derived from T cells, B-cell-depleted T cells, or PBMCs.

Original processing methods: How many nucleated cells were present was estimated from reference gene primer amplification. Data came from immunoSEQ multiplex PCR; TCRdb stores just in-frame clones and leaves some out. V and J calls and clone size follow that table, whereas D and trimming were derived from the DNA. The sample includes approximately 100,000 clones, roughly 76% of them seen just once. The CDR3 contains 14 residues. Germline CDR1 and CDR2: SGHKS and YYEKEE (reference sequence). Remarks on this clone: An end of the junction does not agree with germline; a read error may underlie this.

Sequences were obtained from peripheral blood. The receptor was derived from a human donor in a cohort sampled during active COVID-19. The chain carries TRBV5-5 and TRBJ1-5, with TRBD1 matching over 7 bases. CDR3 protein: CASSLDRLNQPQHF. The DNA for the CDR3 is TGTGCCAGCAGTTTGGACAGGCTCAATCAGCCCCAGCATTTT.